This entry lists 2 T cell receptor beta chains sequenced from one sample in a study of spatial heterogeneity in lung cancer. TCRdb reprocessed the 5' RACE reads via MiXCR and lists one record per CDR3 protein. The sample includes tens of thousands of distinct CDR3 sequences, less than 11% of them seen just once. As to time point: blood at routine non-recurrence follow-up after resection. The sample here was PBMCs, taken at follow-up. All receptors come from a female donor with early-stage non-small cell lung cancer.

This chain joins TRBV7-2 and TRBJ1-5; D is ambiguous. Trimming left V 0 bases short and J 6 bases short, with 9 bases between. Germline values: CDR1 SGHTA, CDR2 FQGNSA. There are 14 residues in the CDR3. CDR3: CASSLAGGSQPQHF. In DNA form, the CDR3 reads TGTGCCAGCAGCTTAGCGGGCGGGAGTCAGCCCCAGCATTTT.

This chain connects TRBV7-2 to TRBJ2-6; perhaps TRBD2 as D (6 bases). The CDR3 is made up of 16 amino acids. V lost 7 bases and J 4 bases, leaving 17 bases between the germline ends. The V gene's germline CDR1 is SGHTA and CDR2 FQGNSA. The CDR3: CASNPGGGSGANVLTF. CDR3 nucleotide sequence: TGTGCCAGCAACCCCGGTGGGGGGAGCGGGGCCAACGTCCTGACTTTC.